This T cell receptor beta chain stems from a study of blood T cells in healthy people across ages. The CDR3 contains 12 residues. The V end was cut by 3 bases, the J end by 3 bases, with 2 bases between. Germline V gives CDR1 MNHEY, CDR2 SMNVEV (reference sequence). The authors ran a second PCR of roughly 6 to 11 cycles using a sample-barcoded 5' primer and a J-beta primer mix. TCRdb re-called the 5' RACE reads with MiXCR, one entry per CDR3 protein. The sample records about 680,000 distinct CDR3 sequences, about 52% being singletons. To note about this clonotype: One base away lies a much larger clone, so this may be a sequencing read error.

Sequenced material: blood. The chain employs TRBV27 and TRBJ2-2; no clear D gene. The source is a woman aged 55 to 70 in good health. The CDR3 spells CASSFDTGELFF. The CDR3 nucleotides read TGTGCCAGCAGTTTCGACACCGGGGAGCTGTTTTTT.